What follows is one T cell receptor (beta chain) and its context. Its antigen remains unidentified. The data were taken from a study of CD8 T cells in ankylosing spondylitis. The CDR3 length is 14 residues. The V gene's germline CDR1 is SGHRS and CDR2 YFSETQ. With 6 bases removed from V and 3 bases from J, the gap between germline ends came to 12 bases. Findings and caveats of the study: Matched ankylosing spondylitis synovial fluid reportedly contained a significantly enriched population of disease-linked clones. What appeared characteristic of ankylosing spondylitis blood was a TCR beta motif of eight highly homologous variants. Researchers report that disease-linked clones proved CD8+ and relatively rare in peripheral blood. Earlier literature documents some of the motif variants in reactive arthritis synovial fluid and blood.

Quantitative molecular-barcoded 5'-RACE generated the TCR beta libraries. TCRdb reprocessed the 5' RACE reads with MiXCR, giving one entry per CDR3 protein. This sample carries fewer than 500,000 distinct CDR3 sequences, 26% of them seen once, and the ten largest clones take under 0.9%. The material sequenced was blood, either unsorted or a sorted T cell fraction (not recorded which). The chain recombines TRBV5-1 with TRBJ2-2; either TRBD1 or TRBD2 may supply D (5 bases each). The sequence was obtained from a male donor with ankylosing spondylitis. The CDR3 bases are TGCGCCAGCATGCGGCAGGGAGACACCGGGGAGCTGTTTTTT. Amino acid sequence: CASMRQGDTGELFF.